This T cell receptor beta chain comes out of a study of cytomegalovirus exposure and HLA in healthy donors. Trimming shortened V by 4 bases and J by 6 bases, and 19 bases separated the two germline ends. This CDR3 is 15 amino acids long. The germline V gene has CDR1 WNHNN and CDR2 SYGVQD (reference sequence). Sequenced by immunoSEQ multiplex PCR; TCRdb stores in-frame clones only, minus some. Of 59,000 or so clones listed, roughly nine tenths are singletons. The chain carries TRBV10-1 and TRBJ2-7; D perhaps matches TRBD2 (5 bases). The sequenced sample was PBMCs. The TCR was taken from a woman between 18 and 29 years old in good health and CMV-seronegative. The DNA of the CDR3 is TGCGCCAGCAGTGCCCTCCCCGCCAGGACTGGCGAGCAGTACTTC. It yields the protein CASSALPARTGEQYF.